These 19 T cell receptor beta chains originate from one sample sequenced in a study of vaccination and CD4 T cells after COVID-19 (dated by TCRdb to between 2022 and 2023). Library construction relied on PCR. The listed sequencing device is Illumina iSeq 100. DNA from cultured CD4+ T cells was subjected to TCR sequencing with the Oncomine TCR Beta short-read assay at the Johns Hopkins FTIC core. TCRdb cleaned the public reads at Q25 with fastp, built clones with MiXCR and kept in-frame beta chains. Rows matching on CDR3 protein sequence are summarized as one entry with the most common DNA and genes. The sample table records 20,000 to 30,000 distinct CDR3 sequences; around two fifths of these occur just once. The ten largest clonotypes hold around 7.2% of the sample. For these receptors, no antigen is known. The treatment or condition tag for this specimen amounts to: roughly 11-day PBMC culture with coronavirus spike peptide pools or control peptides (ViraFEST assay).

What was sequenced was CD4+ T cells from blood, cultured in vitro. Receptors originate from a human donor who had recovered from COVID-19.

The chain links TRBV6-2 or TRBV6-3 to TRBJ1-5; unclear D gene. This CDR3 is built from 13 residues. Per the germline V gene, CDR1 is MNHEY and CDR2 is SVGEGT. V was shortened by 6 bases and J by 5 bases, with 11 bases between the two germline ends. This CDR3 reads CASSLPIDQPQHF. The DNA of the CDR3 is TGTGCCAGCAGCTTGCCTATTGATCAGCCCCAGCATTTT.

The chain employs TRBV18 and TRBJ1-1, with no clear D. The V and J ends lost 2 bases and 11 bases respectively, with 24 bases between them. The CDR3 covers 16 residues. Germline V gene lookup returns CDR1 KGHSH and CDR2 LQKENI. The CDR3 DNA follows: TGTGCCAGCTCACCATTCCCGACCCGACAAGGCGGCGAGGCTTTCTTT. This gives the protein CASSPFPTRQGGEAFF.

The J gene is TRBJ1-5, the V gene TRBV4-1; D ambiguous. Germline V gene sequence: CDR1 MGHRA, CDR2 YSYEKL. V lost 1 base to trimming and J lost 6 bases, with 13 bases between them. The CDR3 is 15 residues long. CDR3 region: CASSQVTWGSQPQHF. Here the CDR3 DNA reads TGCGCCAGCAGCCAAGTAACGTGGGGAAGTCAGCCCCAGCATTTT.

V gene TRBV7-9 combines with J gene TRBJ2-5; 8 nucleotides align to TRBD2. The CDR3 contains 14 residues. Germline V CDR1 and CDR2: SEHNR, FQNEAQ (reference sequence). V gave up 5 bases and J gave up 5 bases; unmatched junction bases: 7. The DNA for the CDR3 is TGTGCCAGCAGCCCAGGACTAGCTAGTGAGACCCAGTACTTC. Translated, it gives CASSPGLASETQYF.

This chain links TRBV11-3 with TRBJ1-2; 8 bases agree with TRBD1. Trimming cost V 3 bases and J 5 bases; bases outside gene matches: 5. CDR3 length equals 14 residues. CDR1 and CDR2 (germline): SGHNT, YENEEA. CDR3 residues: CASSLTGTGYGYTF. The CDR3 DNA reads TGTGCCAGCAGCTTGACCGGGACAGGTTATGGCTACACCTTC.

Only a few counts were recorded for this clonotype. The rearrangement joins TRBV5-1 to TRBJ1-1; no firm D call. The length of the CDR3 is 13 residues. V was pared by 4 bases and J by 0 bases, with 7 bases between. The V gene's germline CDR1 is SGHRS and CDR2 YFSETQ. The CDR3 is CASSQIMNTEAFF. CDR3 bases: TGCGCCAGCAGCCAAATCATGAACACTGAAGCTTTCTTT. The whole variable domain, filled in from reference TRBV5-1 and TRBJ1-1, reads KAGVTQTPRYLIKTRGQQVTLSCSPISGHRSVSWYQQTPGQGLQFLFEYFSETQRNKGNFPGRFSGRQFSNSRSEMNVSTLELGDSALYLCASSQIMNTEAFFGQGTRLTVV.

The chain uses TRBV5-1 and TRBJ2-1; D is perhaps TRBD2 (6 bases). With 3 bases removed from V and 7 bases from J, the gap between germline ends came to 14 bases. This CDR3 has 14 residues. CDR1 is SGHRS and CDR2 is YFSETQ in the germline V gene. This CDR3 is CASSYPGRENEQFF. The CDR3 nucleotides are TGCGCCAGCAGCTATCCGGGACGGGAGAATGAGCAGTTCTTC.

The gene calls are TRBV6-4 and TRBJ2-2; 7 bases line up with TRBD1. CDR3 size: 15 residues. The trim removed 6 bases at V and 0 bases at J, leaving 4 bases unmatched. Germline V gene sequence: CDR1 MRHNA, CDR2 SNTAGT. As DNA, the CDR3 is TGTGCCAGCAGACCTCAGGGGGCGAACACCGGGGAGCTGTTTTTT. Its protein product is CASRPQGANTGELFF.

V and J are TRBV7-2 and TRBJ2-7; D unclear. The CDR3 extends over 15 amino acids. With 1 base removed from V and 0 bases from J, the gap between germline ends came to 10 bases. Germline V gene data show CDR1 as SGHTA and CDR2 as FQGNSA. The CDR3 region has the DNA TGTGCCAGCAGCTTAGGGCTGGGAAGCTCCTACGAGCAGTACTTC. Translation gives CASSLGLGSSYEQYF.

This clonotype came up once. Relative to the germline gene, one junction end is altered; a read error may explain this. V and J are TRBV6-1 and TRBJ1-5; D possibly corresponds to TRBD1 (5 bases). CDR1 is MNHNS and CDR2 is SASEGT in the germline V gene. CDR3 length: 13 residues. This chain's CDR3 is CVSSDSRLQPQHF. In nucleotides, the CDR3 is TGTGTCAGCAGTGACAGTAGGTTACAGCCCCAGCATTTT.

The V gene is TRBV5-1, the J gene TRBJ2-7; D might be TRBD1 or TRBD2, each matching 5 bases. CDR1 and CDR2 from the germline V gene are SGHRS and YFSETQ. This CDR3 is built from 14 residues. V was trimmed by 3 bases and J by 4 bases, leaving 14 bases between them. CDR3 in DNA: TGCGCCAGCAGCTCGTCGGGGCTCGGATACGAGCAGTACTTC. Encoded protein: CASSSSGLGYEQYF.

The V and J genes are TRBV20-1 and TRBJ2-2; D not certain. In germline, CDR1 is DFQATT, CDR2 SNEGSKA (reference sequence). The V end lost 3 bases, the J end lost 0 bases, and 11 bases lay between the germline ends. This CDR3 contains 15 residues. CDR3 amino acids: CSASRPGTNTGELFF. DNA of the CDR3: TGCAGTGCTAGTCGTCCCGGAACGAACACCGGGGAGCTGTTTTTT.

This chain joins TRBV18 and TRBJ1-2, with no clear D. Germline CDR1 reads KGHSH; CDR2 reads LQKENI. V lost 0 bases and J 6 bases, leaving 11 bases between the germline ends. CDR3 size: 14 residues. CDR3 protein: CASSPPGVMDGYTF. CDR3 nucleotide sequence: TGTGCCAGCTCACCACCAGGAGTTATGGATGGCTACACCTTC.

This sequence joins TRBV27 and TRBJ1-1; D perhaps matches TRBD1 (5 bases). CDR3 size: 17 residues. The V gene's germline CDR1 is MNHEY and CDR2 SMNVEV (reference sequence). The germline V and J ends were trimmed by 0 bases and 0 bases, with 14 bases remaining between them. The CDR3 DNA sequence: TGTGCCAGCAGTTTATCAGGGCCAGGGAGAATGAACACTGAAGCTTTCTTT. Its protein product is CASSLSGPGRMNTEAFF.

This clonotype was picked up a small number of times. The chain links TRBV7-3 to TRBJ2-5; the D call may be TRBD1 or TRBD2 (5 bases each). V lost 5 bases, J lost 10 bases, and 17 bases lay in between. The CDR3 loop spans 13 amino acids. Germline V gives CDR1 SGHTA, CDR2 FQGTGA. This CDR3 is CASSPGTSTGQYF. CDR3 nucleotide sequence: TGTGCCAGCAGCCCCGGGACCTCCACGGGCCAGTACTTC.

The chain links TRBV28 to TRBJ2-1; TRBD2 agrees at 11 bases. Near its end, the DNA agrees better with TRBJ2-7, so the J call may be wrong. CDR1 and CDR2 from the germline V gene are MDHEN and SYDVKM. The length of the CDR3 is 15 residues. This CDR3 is CASRQGLAENYEQYF. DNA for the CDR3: TGTGCCAGCAGACAGGGACTAGCGGAAAATTACGAGCAGTACTTC.

CDR3: CASSNSGGYNEQFF. DNA for the CDR3: TGTGCCAGCTCCAACTCAGGAGGGTACAATGAGCAGTTCTTC. The genes are TRBV18 and TRBJ2-1; TRBD2 might be the D (6 bases). The CDR3 runs to 14 residues. V was pared by 6 bases and J by 4 bases, with 13 bases between. Germline V gene data show CDR1 as KGHSH and CDR2 as LQKENI. Supplemented by reference TRBV18 and TRBJ2-1, the full variable domain reads NAGVMQNPRHLVRRRGQEARLRCSPMKGHSHVYWYRQLPEEGLKFMVYLQKENIIDESGMPKERFSAEFPKEGPSILRIQQVVRGDSAAYFCASSNSGGYNEQFFGPGTRLTVL.

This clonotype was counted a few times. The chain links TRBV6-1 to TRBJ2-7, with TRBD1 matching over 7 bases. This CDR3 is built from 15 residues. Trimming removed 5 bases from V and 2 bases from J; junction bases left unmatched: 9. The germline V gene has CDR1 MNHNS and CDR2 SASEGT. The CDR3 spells CASSPPRTGTYEQYF. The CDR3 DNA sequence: TGTGCCAGCAGTCCCCCAAGGACAGGAACCTACGAGCAGTACTTC.

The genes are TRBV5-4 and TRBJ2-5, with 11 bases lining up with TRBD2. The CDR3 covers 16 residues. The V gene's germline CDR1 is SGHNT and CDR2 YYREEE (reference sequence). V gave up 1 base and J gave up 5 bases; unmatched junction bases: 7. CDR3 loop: CASSLSLAGGSETQYF. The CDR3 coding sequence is TGTGCCAGCAGCTTGTCCCTAGCGGGAGGTTCGGAGACCCAGTACTTC.